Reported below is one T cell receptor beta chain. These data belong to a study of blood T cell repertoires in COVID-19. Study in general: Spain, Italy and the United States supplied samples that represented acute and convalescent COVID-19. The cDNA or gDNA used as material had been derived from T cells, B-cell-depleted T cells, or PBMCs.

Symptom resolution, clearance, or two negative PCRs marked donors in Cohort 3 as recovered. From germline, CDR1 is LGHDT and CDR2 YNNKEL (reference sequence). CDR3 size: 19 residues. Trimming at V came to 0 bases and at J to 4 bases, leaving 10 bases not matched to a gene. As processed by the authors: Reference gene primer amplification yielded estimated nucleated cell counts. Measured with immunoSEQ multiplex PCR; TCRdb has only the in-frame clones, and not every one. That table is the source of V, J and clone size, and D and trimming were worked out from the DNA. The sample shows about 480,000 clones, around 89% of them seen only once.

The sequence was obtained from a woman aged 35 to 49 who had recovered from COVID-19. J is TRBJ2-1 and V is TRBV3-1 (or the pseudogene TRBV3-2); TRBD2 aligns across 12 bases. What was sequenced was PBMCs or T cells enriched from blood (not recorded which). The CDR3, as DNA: TGTGCCAGCAGCCAAGATGAGCTGCTAGCGGGAGGGCCGTACAATGAGCAGTTCTTC. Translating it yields CASSQDELLAGGPYNEQFF.